The subject of this entry is one TCR beta chain. V was trimmed by 3 bases and J by 9 bases, leaving 16 bases between them. In germline, CDR1 is SGDLS, CDR2 YYNGEE. CDR3 length: 14 residues. The record originates from a study of somatic mutations in cytotoxic T cells in rheumatoid arthritis. Study context: Prior to any treatment and right after diagnosis, patient blood (about 30 ml EDTA) was drawn. T-cell populations stained with V beta antibodies were in some cases flow-sorted at nearly 100% purity, including V beta1+ cells that were sequenced for TCRB.

Sequenced by immunoSEQ multiplex PCR; TCRdb stores in-frame clones only, minus some. The sample consists of about 10,000 clones, about 84% of them appearing once. The chain carries TRBV9 and TRBJ2-1; weak D call: TRBD1 (6 bases). The sequenced sample was CD8+ T cells sorted from blood. The source is an adult with rheumatoid arthritis. The CDR3 sequence is CASSGTTGTSEQFF. CDR3 DNA: TGTGCCAGCAGCGGGACGACAGGAACAAGTGAGCAGTTCTTC.